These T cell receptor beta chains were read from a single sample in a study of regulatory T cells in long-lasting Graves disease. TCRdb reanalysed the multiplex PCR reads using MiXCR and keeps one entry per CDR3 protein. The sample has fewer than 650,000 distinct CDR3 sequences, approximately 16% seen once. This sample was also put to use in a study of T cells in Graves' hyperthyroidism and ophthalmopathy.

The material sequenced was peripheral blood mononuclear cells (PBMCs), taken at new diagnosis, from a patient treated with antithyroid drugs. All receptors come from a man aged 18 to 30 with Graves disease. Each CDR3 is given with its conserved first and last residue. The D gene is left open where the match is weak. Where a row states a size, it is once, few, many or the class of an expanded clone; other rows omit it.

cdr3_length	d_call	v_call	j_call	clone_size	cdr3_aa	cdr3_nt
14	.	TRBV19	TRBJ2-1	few	CASSMAVSYNEQFF	TGTGCCAGTAGTATGGCAGTCTCCTACAATGAGCAGTTCTTC
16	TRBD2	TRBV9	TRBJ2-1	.	CASSAPTSGGYNEQFF	TGTGCCAGCAGCGCTCCGACTAGCGGAGGCTACAATGAGCAGTTCTTC
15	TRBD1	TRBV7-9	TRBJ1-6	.	CASSSSDRGNSPLHF	TGTGCCAGCAGCTCCTCCGACAGGGGAAATTCACCCCTCCACTTT
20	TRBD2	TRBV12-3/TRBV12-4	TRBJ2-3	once	CASSLGSRGLGGGGTDTQYF	TGTGCCAGCAGTTTAGGCTCGCGTGGCCTCGGCGGGGGTGGCACAGATACGCAGTATTTT
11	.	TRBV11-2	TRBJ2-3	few	CASSAQHTQYF	TGTGCCAGCAGCGCCCAACATACGCAGTATTTT
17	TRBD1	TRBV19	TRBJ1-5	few	CASSPGTGGAGNQPQHF	TGTGCCAGTAGTCCCGGGACAGGGGGCGCGGGCAATCAGCCCCAGCATTTT
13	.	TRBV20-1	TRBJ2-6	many	CSASISGANVLTF	TGCAGTGCTAGTATATCTGGGGCCAACGTCCTGACTTTC
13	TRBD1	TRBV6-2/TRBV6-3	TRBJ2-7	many	CASSWDRADEQYF	TGTGCCAGCAGTTGGGACAGGGCTGACGAGCAGTACTTC
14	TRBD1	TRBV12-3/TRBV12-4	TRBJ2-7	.	CASSFGTGSNEQYF	TGTGCCAGCAGTTTCGGGACAGGGTCCAACGAGCAGTACTTC
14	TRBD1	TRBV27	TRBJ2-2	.	CASSYYRGAGELFF	TGTGCCAGCAGCTACTACAGGGGTGCCGGGGAGCTGTTTTTT
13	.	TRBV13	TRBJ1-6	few	CASSRGGSSPLHF	TGTGCCAGCAGCCGTGGAGGTAGTTCACCCCTCCACTTT
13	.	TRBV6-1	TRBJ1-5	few	CASDRNVNQPQHF	TGTGCCAGCGACAGAAACGTTAATCAGCCCCAGCATTTT
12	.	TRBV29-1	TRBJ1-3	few	CSVVAAGNTIYF	TGCAGCGTTGTGGCGGCTGGAAACACCATATATTTT
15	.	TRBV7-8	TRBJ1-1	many	CASSLAGGLNTEAFF	TGTGCCAGCAGTTTAGCGGGGGGCCTGAACACTGAAGCTTTCTTT
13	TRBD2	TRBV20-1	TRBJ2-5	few	CSANAGGGETQYF	TGCAGTGCTAACGCGGGAGGGGGGGAGACCCAGTACTTC
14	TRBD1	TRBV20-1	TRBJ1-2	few	CSARVWGQGAGYTF	TGCAGTGCTAGGGTTTGGGGACAGGGGGCTGGCTACACCTTC
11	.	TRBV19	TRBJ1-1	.	CASRSWTEAFF	TGTGCCAGTAGAAGCTGGACTGAAGCTTTCTTT
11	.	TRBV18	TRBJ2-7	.	CPSSPGREQYF	TGTCCCAGCTCACCCGGCCGGGAGCAGTACTTC
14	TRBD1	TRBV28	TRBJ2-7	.	CASNPTGGVYEQYF	TGTGCCAGCAATCCGACAGGGGGCGTCTACGAGCAGTACTTC
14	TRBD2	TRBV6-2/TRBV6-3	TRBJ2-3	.	CASSYGGRSDTQYF	TGTGCCAGCAGTTACGGCGGGAGATCAGATACGCAGTATTTT
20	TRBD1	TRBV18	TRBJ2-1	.	CASSPEKNIGQGSYPNEQFF	TGTGCCAGCTCACCAGAGAAGAATATCGGACAGGGAAGTTACCCCAATGAGCAGTTCTTC
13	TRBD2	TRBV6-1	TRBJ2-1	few	CASGRLANNEQFF	TGTGCCAGCGGTAGACTAGCCAACAATGAGCAGTTCTTC
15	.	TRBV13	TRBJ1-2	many	CASSPRETLWHGYTF	TGTGCCAGCAGCCCCCGAGAGACGTTATGGCATGGCTACACCTTC
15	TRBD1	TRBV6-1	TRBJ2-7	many	CASINRDRGSYEQYF	TGTGCCAGCATCAACCGGGACAGGGGCTCCTACGAGCAGTACTTC
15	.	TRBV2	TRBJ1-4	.	CASSEGGSPNEKLFF	TGTGCCAGCAGTGAAGGGGGCAGTCCTAATGAAAAACTGTTTTTT
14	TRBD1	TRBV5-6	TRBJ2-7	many	CASRYGTEGNEQYF	TGTGCCAGCAGATACGGGACAGAAGGAAACGAGCAGTACTTC
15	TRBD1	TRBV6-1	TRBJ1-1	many	CASSPRTGGGTEAFF	TGTGCCAGCAGTCCAAGGACAGGGGGCGGCACTGAAGCTTTCTTT
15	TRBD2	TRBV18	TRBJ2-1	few	CASSPQTSELGEQFF	TGTGCCAGCTCACCGCAGACTAGCGAGTTGGGTGAGCAGTTCTTC
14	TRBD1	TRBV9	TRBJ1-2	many	CASSGGQGYYGYTF	TGTGCCAGCAGCGGGGGACAGGGCTACTATGGCTACACCTTC
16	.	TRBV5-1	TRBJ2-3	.	CASSLIPATSTDTQYF	TGCGCCAGCAGCTTGATTCCAGCGACTAGCACAGATACGCAGTATTTT
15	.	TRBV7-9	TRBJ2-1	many	CASSLGTGINNEQFF	TGTGCCAGCAGCCTGGGAACGGGGATAAATAATGAGCAGTTCTTC